This T cell receptor beta chain derives from a study of blood T cell repertoires in COVID-19. Across the study: The origin of the acute and convalescent COVID-19 samples was the United States, Italy and Spain. Nucleic acid was either cDNA or gDNA, and it came from T cells, B-cell-depleted T cells, or PBMCs.

Some clones are missing from TCRdb's copy, which holds only in-frame ones; the method was immunoSEQ multiplex PCR. The sample has 73,000 or so clones; around 83% are singletons. This CDR3 is 13 amino acids long. The V gene end was trimmed by 7 bases and the J gene end by 0 bases; junction bases not matched to a gene: 6. Germline V lookup: CDR1 GTSNPN, CDR2 SVGIG (reference sequence). This sequence joins TRBV30 and TRBJ2-7, with 7 bases that match TRBD1. Sequences were obtained from peripheral blood. This receptor was identified in a man aged 50 to 59 with active COVID-19. The CDR3 DNA is TGTGCCTCCAACAGGGGAAGCTCCTACGAGCAGTACTTC. Its translation: CASNRGSSYEQYF.